These T cell receptor beta chains were read from a single sample in a study of blood T cells in healthy people across ages. TCRdb re-called the 5' RACE reads through MiXCR, storing one row per CDR3 protein. The data contain more than 750,000 distinct CDR3 sequences, 25% to 30% of them singletons. The sample was also reused in another study, on T cells of mothers and their children.

The sample was blood. The source of these receptors is a woman aged 40 to 50 in good health. CDR3s leave out the opening cysteine and the closing phenylalanine or tryptophan. Each record gives: CDR3 protein, V gene, J gene.

CDR3aa: ASSFVNSPLH
v_gene: TRBV27
j_gene: TRBJ1-6

CDR3aa: ASSFQHEETQY
v_gene: TRBV7-8
j_gene: .

CDR3aa: ASKKSGVGGYT
v_gene: TRBV27
j_gene: TRBJ1-2

CDR3aa: SAPPGQGIGGYT
v_gene: TRBV20-1
j_gene: TRBJ1-2

CDR3aa: ASSQDSASGGERETQY
v_gene: TRBV4-2
j_gene: TRBJ2-5

CDR3aa: ASSSRRDSESEKLF
v_gene: TRBV7-2
j_gene: TRBJ1-4

CDR3aa: ASSLQDDGYT
v_gene: TRBV5-1
j_gene: TRBJ1-2

CDR3aa: ASSLDRVPGNTIY
v_gene: TRBV5-5
j_gene: TRBJ1-3

CDR3aa: ASSLDRGRYGYT
v_gene: TRBV2
j_gene: TRBJ1-2

CDR3aa: ATSRGTADGYT
v_gene: TRBV15
j_gene: TRBJ1-2

CDR3aa: ASSSLRRGGREQY
v_gene: TRBV28
j_gene: TRBJ2-7

CDR3aa: SVLGPSGPLH
v_gene: TRBV29-1
j_gene: TRBJ1-6

CDR3aa: ASSPVGTAEQY
v_gene: TRBV5-1
j_gene: TRBJ2-7

CDR3aa: ATSRDRSYEQY
v_gene: TRBV15
j_gene: TRBJ2-7

CDR3aa: SADDSPNRPQH
v_gene: TRBV20-1
j_gene: TRBJ1-5

CDR3aa: ASSFVGGSYEQF
v_gene: TRBV5-5
j_gene: TRBJ2-1

CDR3aa: ASSIRGQGNQPQH
v_gene: TRBV19
j_gene: TRBJ1-5

CDR3aa: ASSLSPERARGQPQH
v_gene: TRBV11-2
j_gene: TRBJ1-5

CDR3aa: ASSNPTRPTNYGYT
v_gene: TRBV12-3/TRBV12-4
j_gene: TRBJ1-2

CDR3aa: ASSLRPGGHNNEQF
v_gene: TRBV7-9
j_gene: TRBJ2-1

CDR3aa: ASSASRGGADTQY
v_gene: TRBV6-1
j_gene: TRBJ2-3

CDR3aa: ASSDTLPDQQF
v_gene: TRBV9
j_gene: TRBJ2-1

CDR3aa: ASSGQDGGLDGYT
v_gene: TRBV5-1
j_gene: TRBJ1-2

CDR3aa: ASSEQQGGRTEAF
v_gene: TRBV7-2
j_gene: TRBJ1-1

CDR3aa: ASSLSERDQAIPGETQY
v_gene: TRBV7-9
j_gene: TRBJ2-5

CDR3aa: SAWGRDPTNVAYEQY
v_gene: TRBV20-1
j_gene: .

CDR3aa: ASSGPSGTASSGANVLT
v_gene: TRBV3-1
j_gene: TRBJ2-6

CDR3aa: ASSLRGALSYEQY
v_gene: TRBV12-3/TRBV12-4
j_gene: TRBJ2-7

CDR3aa: ASRQGLGTGGSEGYT
v_gene: TRBV7-8
j_gene: TRBJ1-2

CDR3aa: ASSPSRGGQTDTQY
v_gene: TRBV3-1
j_gene: TRBJ2-3

CDR3aa: ATSDPTRREQY
v_gene: TRBV24-1
j_gene: .

CDR3aa: SARVTVNYGYT
v_gene: TRBV20-1
j_gene: TRBJ1-2

CDR3aa: AISEGLTRGYT
v_gene: TRBV10-3
j_gene: TRBJ1-2

CDR3aa: ASSSTKPPF
v_gene: TRBV7-8
j_gene: TRBJ2-1

CDR3aa: SARDSGGIGEKLF
v_gene: TRBV20-1
j_gene: TRBJ1-4

CDR3aa: ASSTRTGGAYNEQF
v_gene: TRBV7-2
j_gene: TRBJ2-1

CDR3aa: AVGHGTYEQY
v_gene: TRBV7-9
j_gene: TRBJ2-7

CDR3aa: ASSRDRGANEQF
v_gene: TRBV7-3
j_gene: TRBJ2-1

CDR3aa: ASSSTTGYGYT
v_gene: TRBV12-3/TRBV12-4
j_gene: TRBJ1-2

CDR3aa: ATSRFPPAGGANIQY
v_gene: TRBV15
j_gene: TRBJ2-4